The rows below give T cell receptor beta chains drawn from one sample of a study of CXCR3-negative and CXCR3-positive naive CD8 T cells. From the 5' RACE reads, TCRdb lists one entry per CDR3 protein and no DNA. The sample table includes roughly 61,000 distinct CDR3 sequences. Sequenced sample: naive CXCR3+ CD8+ T cells from blood. These receptors were obtained from a human donor in good health. Some clones in this sample may be carry-over from other donors' samples. Both conserved end residues are part of each CDR3.

>TRBV4-1|TRBJ2-7
CASSQEEPPWDEQYF
>TRBV21-1|TRBJ1-5
CASSKVADREFNQPQHF
>TRBV11-2|TRBJ2-5
CASTAWDSETQYF
>TRBV7-9|TRBJ1-5
CASSPKTGQGRQPQHF
>TRBV11-2|TRBJ1-1
CASSSLWGGTAFF
>TRBV7-9|TRBJ2-5
CASSSRSARPKETQYF
>TRBV11-3|TRBJ2-1
CASSRSGLAGGISYNEQFF
>TRBV7-9|TRBJ1-2
CASSPPTGVNYGYTF
>TRBV5-1|TRBJ2-5
CASEPDSYQETQYF
>TRBV11-3|TRBJ2-7
CASSLTPKSEQYF
>TRBV6-5|TRBJ2-7
CASSPDGQGASYEQYF
>TRBV12-3/TRBV12-4|TRBJ2-7
CASSEDPSYEQYF
>TRBV2|TRBJ1-1
CASSELGEEAFF
>TRBV4-2|TRBJ2-7
CASSQVATNYEQYF
>TRBV4-3|TRBJ1-5
CASSQDRAAANQPQHF
>TRBV7-2|TRBJ2-5
CASSPGPGDETQYF
>TRBV20-1|TRBJ2-7
CSATEGTQPYEQYF
>TRBV28|TRBJ2-3
CASSLLTLAGGPDTQYF
>TRBV29-1|TRBJ1-2
CSVETSGWRYGYTF
>TRBV9|TRBJ1-1
CASSVAFGTGTEAFF
>TRBV7-6|TRBJ2-7
CASSPWAGYEQYF
>TRBV6-5|TRBJ2-5
CASSYSTSAETQYF
>TRBV20-1|TRBJ2-3
CSARDRASGDSDTQYF
>TRBV7-6|TRBJ2-5
CASSFSSGTQETQYF
>TRBV7-6|TRBJ1-2
CASSQGTEYGYTF